Each of the 25 T cell receptor beta chains below was sequenced from the same sample in a study of CXCR3-negative and CXCR3-positive naive CD8 T cells. Overall study findings and caveats: TRB CDR3s were more hydrophobic in CXCR3-positive than in CXCR3-negative naive cells.

These TCRs' antigens remain unknown. The libraries of TRB cDNA were prepared using 5' RACE with UMI labels. TCRdb re-analyzed the 5' RACE reads; it lists each CDR3 protein once, without DNA. The sample includes more than 70,000 distinct CDR3 sequences. Sequences were obtained from naive CXCR3+ CD8+ T cells from blood. Sample subset: CD45RO-CCR7+CD27+CD95- naive CD8+ T cells expressing CXCR3 (TNR3+). The receptors here all came from a human donor in good health. Some clones in this sample may be carry-over from other donors' samples.

The gene calls are TRBV13 and TRBJ2-7; TCRdb picks TRBD1, but there is no DNA to check that call. Germline assignment: CDR1 PRHDT and CDR2 FYEKMQ (reference sequence). The CDR3 is made up of 13 amino acids. CDR3 residues: CASSPPSVYEQYF.

J is TRBJ2-3 and V is TRBV10-3. The CDR3 spans 13 residues. Looked up from germline, CDR1 is ENHRY and CDR2 is SYGVKD. CDR3: CAISEFSTDTQYF.

The chain carries TRBV11-1 and TRBJ1-1. The CDR3 spans 13 residues. Germline lookup yields CDR1 SGHAT and CDR2 FQDESV (reference sequence). CDR3 sequence: CASSPGPNTEAFF.

This rearrangement joins TRBV4-3 to TRBJ1-2; TCRdb's D gene call, TRBD1, goes unchecked for lack of DNA. CDR1 is LGHNA, CDR2 YSLEER, per germline. This CDR3 spans 15 amino acids. The CDR3 spells CASSYTGTGNYGYTF.

CDR3 sequence: CASSSETLNEQFF. The chain couples TRBV7-2 to TRBJ2-1; the D gene TCRdb calls, TRBD2, cannot be checked with no DNA. Germline assignment: CDR1 SGHTA and CDR2 FQGNSA. The CDR3 consists of 13 residues.

The V gene is TRBV7-9, the J gene TRBJ1-4; TCRdb lists TRBD1, though no DNA is available to test this call. This CDR3 has 16 residues. CDR1 is SEHNR, CDR2 FQNEAQ, per germline (reference sequence). The CDR3 here is CASSLAHRVANEKLFF. The whole variable domain, filled in from reference TRBV7-9 and TRBJ1-4, reads DTGVSQNPRHKITKRGQNVTFRCDPISEHNRLYWYRQTLGQGPEFLTYFQNEAQLEKSRLLSDRFSAERPKGSFSTLEIQRTEQGDSAMYLCASSLAHRVANEKLFFGSGTQLSVL.

The chain couples TRBV4-2 to TRBJ2-1; TCRdb names TRBD1, which stays unverified in the absence of DNA. CDR3 length: 14 residues. Germline loops: CDR1 LGHNA, CDR2 YNFKEQ. This CDR3 is CASSHPGTGSEQFF.

This rearrangement joins TRBV5-1 to TRBJ2-4; TCRdb's D call of TRBD2 is untestable without DNA. CDR1 and CDR2 (germline): SGHRS, YFSETQ. The CDR3 is made up of 15 amino acids. CDR3 residues: CASSFEGWEKNIQYF. Looking up the rest from reference TRBV5-1 and TRBJ2-4 gives the full variable domain: KAGVTQTPRYLIKTRGQQVTLSCSPISGHRSVSWYQQTPGQGLQFLFEYFSETQRNKGNFPGRFSGRQFSNSRSEMNVSTLELGDSALYLCASSFEGWEKNIQYFGAGTRLSVL.

This sequence joins TRBV12-3 or TRBV12-4 and TRBJ2-1. The CDR3 contains 17 residues. CDR3 sequence reads: CASSFAIYGVTNNEQFF.

The CDR3 loop is CASSESDEQFF. The rearrangement links TRBV25-1 to TRBJ2-1. The germline CDR1 and CDR2 sequences are MGHDK and SYGVNS. The CDR3 is made up of 11 amino acids.

The chain carries TRBV3-1 and TRBJ2-1; TCRdb picks TRBD2, but there is no DNA to check that call. The V gene's germline CDR1 is LGHDT and CDR2 YNNKEL (reference sequence). The CDR3 contains 18 residues. The CDR3 sequence is CASSPQGIVAGDYNEQFF.

This sequence joins TRBV7-9 and TRBJ2-2; TCRdb proposes TRBD1, but this gene call is untestable without DNA. This CDR3 has 18 residues. The germline CDR1 and CDR2 sequences are SEHNR and FQNEAQ (reference sequence). The CDR3 sequence: CASSSPPGTGSSTGELFF.

The V call is TRBV12-3 or TRBV12-4, the J call TRBJ1-1; TCRdb's D call of TRBD1 is untestable without DNA. The CDR3 is 15 amino acids. The CDR3 protein is CAGSRDREFWTEAFF.

The chain is built from TRBV1 and TRBJ2-5; TCRdb returns TRBD1, unconfirmable since there is no DNA. TRBV1 is designated a pseudogene. The length of the CDR3 is 13 residues. The chain's CDR3 is CTKSTVQERTQYF.

This chain uses TRBV3-1 with TRBJ2-3; TCRdb gives TRBD1 as the D gene, but with no DNA this cannot be confirmed. The CDR3 spans 19 residues. Germline lookup yields CDR1 LGHDT and CDR2 YNNKEL (reference sequence). The CDR3 sequence is CASSQLSMPTGGSTDTQYF.

This chain links TRBV6-4 with TRBJ2-3; TCRdb's assignment of TRBD1 cannot be checked, as there is no DNA. The CDR3 extends over 14 amino acids. Germline loops: CDR1 MRHNA, CDR2 SNTAGT. This chain's CDR3 is CASSGSTAPDTQYF.

The chain combines TRBV6-2 or TRBV6-3 with TRBJ2-1; the D call of TRBD2 rests on TCRdb alone, since no DNA is present to check it. Germline CDR1 is MNHEY and CDR2 is SVGEGT. The CDR3 consists of 16 residues. CDR3 in amino acids: CASSFPGLAGYNEQFF.

The V and J genes are TRBV19 and TRBJ1-1; TCRdb's D call of TRBD1 is untestable without DNA. The V gene's germline CDR1 is LNHDA and CDR2 SQIVND (reference sequence). CDR3 length equals 13 residues. CDR3 loop: CASTPGVGTEAFF.

The chain combines TRBV5-4 with TRBJ2-7; the TCRdb D gene call, TRBD1, has no DNA to confirm it. Per the germline V gene, CDR1 is SGHNT and CDR2 is YYREEE (reference sequence). The CDR3 contains 16 residues. The CDR3 sequence is CASSSERTGVDYEQYF.

This chain uses TRBV2 with TRBJ2-7; TCRdb picks TRBD1, but there is no DNA to check that call. This CDR3 contains 14 residues. Germline assignment: CDR1 SNHLY and CDR2 FYNNEI. The CDR3 region is CASSGTGGDYEQYF.

The rearrangement uses TRBV28 and TRBJ2-5; TCRdb selects TRBD2, and the lack of DNA leaves this call unchecked. The germline gives CDR1 MDHEN, CDR2 SYDVKM. The CDR3 is made up of 15 amino acids. CDR3 sequence: CASSWGGEGVETQYF.

V gene TRBV12-3 or TRBV12-4 combines with J gene TRBJ1-1. The CDR3 is 12 amino acids. CDR3: CATSGGDTEALF.

This chain joins TRBV4-3 and TRBJ1-1; there is no DNA to check the TCRdb D call of TRBD1. CDR1 LGHNA and CDR2 YSLEER come from the germline V gene. This CDR3 has 17 amino acids. This CDR3 is CASSQGVAARGNTEAFF.

The chain uses TRBV12-3 or TRBV12-4 and TRBJ2-7; TCRdb names TRBD1, which stays unverified in the absence of DNA. CDR3 length: 13 amino acids. The CDR3 loop is CATAGDRGYEQYF.

The chain carries TRBV7-9 and TRBJ2-2; there is no DNA to check the TCRdb D call of TRBD2. The CDR3 length is 16 residues. Germline V gene sequence: CDR1 SEHNR, CDR2 FQNEAQ (reference sequence). The chain's CDR3 is CASRPTSGGALGELFF.